Listed here is a single T cell receptor (beta chain). Antigen: not known. The CDR3 is made up of 16 amino acids. Germline assignment: CDR1 SGDLS and CDR2 YYNGEE. Trimming shortened V by 2 bases and J by 1 base, and 14 bases separated the two germline ends. The data were taken from a study of cytomegalovirus exposure and HLA in healthy donors. Primers: 60 Vbeta forward and 13 Jbeta reverse. Clones were read by immunoSEQ multiplex PCR, and TCRdb kept only the in-frame ones, dropping some. The sample holds 110,000 or so clones, approximately 80% seen once. Whole-study findings and limits: Researchers reported that a few CMV-associated chains were confirmed in vitro as CMV antigen-specific.

The TCR sequence derives from a woman aged 25 to 39 in good health and CMV-seropositive. V usage is TRBV9 and J usage is TRBJ2-3; the D gene is possibly TRBD2 (5 bases). The source material was PBMCs. Here the CDR3 DNA reads TGTGCCAGCAGCGTTGGACTCTCATGGGGCACAGATACGCAGTATTTT. Its translation: CASSVGLSWGTDTQYF.